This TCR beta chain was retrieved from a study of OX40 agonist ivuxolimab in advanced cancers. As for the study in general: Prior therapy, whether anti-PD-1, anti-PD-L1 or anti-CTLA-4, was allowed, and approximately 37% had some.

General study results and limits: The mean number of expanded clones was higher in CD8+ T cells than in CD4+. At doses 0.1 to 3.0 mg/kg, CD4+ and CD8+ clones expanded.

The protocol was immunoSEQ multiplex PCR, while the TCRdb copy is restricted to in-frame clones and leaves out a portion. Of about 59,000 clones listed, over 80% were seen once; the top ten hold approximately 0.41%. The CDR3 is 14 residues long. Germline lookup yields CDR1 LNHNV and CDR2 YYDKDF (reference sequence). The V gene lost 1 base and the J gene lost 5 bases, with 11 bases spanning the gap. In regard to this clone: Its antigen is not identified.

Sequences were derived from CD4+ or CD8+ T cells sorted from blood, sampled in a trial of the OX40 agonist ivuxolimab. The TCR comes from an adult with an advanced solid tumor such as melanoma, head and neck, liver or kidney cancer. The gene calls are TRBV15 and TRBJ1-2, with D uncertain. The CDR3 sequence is CATSRALTVYGYTF. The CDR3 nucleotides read TGTGCCACCAGCAGAGCCCTAACGGTTTATGGCTACACCTTC.